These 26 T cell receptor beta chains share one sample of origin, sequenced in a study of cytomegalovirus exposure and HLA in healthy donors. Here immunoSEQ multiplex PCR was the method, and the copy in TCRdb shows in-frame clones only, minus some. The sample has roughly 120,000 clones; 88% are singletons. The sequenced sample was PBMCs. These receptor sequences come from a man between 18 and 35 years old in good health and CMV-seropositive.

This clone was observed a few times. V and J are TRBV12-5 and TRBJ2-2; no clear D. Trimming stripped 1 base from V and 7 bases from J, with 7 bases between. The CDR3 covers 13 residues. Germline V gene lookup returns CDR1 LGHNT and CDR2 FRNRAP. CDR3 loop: CASGLEQLGELFF. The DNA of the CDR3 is TGTGCTAGTGGTTTGGAACAGCTCGGGGAGCTGTTTTTT.

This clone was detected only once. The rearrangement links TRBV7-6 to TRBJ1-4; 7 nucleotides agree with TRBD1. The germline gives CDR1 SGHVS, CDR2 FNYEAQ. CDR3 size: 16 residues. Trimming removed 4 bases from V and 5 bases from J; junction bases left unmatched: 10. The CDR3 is CASSSGRQGLNEKLFF. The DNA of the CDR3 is TGTGCCAGCAGCTCCGGACGACAGGGTCTGAATGAAAAACTGTTTTTT.

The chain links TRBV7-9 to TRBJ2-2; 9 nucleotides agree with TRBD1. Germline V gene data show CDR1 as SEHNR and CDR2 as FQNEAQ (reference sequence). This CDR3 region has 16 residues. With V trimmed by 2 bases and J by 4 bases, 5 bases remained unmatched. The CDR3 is CASSLSGQGLTGELFF. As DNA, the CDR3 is TGTGCCAGCAGCTTATCGGGACAGGGTCTCACCGGGGAGCTGTTTTTT.

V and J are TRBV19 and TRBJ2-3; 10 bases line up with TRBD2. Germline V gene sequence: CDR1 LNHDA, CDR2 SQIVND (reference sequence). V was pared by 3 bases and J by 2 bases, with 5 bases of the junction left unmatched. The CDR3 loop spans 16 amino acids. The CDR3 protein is CASSMGSGGATDTQYF. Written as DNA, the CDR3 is TGTGCCAGTAGTATGGGGAGCGGGGGGGCCACAGATACGCAGTATTTT.

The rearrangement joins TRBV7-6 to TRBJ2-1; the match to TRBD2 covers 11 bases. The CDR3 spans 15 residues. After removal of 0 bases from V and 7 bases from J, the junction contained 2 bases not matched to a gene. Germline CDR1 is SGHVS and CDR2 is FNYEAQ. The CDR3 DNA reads TGTGCCAGCAGCTTAGCGGGACTAGCGGTAAATGAGCAGTTCTTC. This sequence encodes CASSLAGLAVNEQFF.

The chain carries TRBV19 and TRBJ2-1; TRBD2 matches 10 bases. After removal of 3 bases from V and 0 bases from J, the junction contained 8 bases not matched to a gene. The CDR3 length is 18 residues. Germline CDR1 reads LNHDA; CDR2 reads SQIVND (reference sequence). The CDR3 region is CASSMASGGLSSYNEQFF. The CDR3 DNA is TGTGCCAGTAGTATGGCTAGCGGGGGCCTTAGCTCCTACAATGAGCAGTTCTTC.

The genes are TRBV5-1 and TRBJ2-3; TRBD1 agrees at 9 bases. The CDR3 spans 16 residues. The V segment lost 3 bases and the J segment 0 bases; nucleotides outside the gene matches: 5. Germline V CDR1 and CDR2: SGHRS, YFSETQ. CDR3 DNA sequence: TGCGCCAGCAGCTCGGGACAGGGTGGAAGCACAGATACGCAGTATTTT. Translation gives CASSSGQGGSTDTQYF.

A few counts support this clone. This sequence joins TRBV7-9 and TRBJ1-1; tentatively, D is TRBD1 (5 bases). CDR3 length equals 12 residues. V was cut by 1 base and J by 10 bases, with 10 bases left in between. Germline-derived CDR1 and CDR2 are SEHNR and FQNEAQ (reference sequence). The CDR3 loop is CASSLDQGSAFF. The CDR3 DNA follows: TGTGCCAGCAGCTTAGATCAGGGATCAGCTTTCTTT.

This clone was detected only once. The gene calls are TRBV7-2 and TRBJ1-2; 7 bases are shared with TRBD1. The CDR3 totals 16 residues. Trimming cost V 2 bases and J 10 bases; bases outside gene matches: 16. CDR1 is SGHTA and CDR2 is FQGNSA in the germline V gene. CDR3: CASSLQSGRGNLYYTF. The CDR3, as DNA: TGTGCCAGCAGCTTACAATCCGGCAGGGGGAACCTTTACTACACCTTC.

CDR3 in DNA: TGTGCCAGTAACAGTATGGGGGCCTATGGCTACACCTTC. Protein sequence: CASNSMGAYGYTF. The rearrangement links TRBV21-1 to TRBJ1-2; TRBD1 is taken as the D call from the table, unchecked against the DNA. TRBV21-1 is annotated as a pseudogene. The CDR3 sequence is 13 residues long.

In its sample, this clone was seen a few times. CDR3 loop: CASSIRLSGANVLTF. In nucleotides, the CDR3 is TGTGCCAGCTCCATCAGGTTATCTGGGGCCAACGTCCTGACTTTC. The rearrangement links TRBV2 to TRBJ2-6; D gene unclear. This CDR3 contains 15 residues. V lost 8 bases and J lost 1, with 12 bases in between. Germline lookup yields CDR1 SNHLY and CDR2 FYNNEI.

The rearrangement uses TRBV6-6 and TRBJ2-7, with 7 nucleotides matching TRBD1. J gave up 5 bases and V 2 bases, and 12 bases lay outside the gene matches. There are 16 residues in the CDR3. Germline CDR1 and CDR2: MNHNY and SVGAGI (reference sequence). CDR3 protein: CASSYRTAGGIDEQYF. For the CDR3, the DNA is TGTGCCAGCAGTTACCGGACCGCAGGGGGAATCGACGAGCAGTACTTC.

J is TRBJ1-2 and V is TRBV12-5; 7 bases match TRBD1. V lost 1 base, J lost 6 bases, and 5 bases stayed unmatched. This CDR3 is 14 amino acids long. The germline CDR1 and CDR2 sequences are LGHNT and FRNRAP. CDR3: CASGLGQGVDGYTF. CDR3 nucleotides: TGTGCTAGTGGTTTGGGACAGGGTGTGGATGGCTACACCTTC.

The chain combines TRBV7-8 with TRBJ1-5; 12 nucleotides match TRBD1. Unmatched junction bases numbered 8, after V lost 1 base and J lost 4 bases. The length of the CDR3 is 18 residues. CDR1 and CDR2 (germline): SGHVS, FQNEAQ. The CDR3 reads CASSLVTGTGGYNQPQHF. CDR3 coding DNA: TGTGCCAGCAGCTTAGTCACCGGGACAGGGGGCTATAATCAGCCCCAGCATTTT.

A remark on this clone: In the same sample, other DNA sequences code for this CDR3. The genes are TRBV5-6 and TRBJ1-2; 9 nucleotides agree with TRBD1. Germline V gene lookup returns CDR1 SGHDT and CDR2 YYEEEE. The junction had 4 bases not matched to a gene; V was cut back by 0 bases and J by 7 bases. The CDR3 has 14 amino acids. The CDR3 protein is CASSLAQGAVGYTF. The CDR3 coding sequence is TGTGCCAGCAGCTTGGCACAGGGGGCCGTTGGCTACACCTTC.

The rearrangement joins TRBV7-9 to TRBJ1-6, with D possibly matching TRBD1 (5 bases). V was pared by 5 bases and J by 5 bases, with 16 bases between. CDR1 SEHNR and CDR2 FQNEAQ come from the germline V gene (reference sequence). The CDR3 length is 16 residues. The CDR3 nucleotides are TGTGCCAGCAGCCTGACCCTCTGGGGGGATAATTCACCCCTCCACTTT. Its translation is CASSLTLWGDNSPLHF.

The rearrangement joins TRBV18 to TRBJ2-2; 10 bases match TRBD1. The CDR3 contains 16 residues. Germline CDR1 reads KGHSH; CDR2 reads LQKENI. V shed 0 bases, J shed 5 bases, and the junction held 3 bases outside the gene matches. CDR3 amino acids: CASSPPGQGMTGELFF. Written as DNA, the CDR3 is TGTGCCAGCTCACCACCGGGACAGGGGATGACCGGGGAGCTGTTTTTT.

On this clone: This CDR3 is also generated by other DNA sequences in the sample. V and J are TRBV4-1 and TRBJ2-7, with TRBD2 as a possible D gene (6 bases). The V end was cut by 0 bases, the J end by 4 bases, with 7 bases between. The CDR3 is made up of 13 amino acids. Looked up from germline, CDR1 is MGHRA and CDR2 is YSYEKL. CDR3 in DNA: TGCGCCAGCAGCCAAGATGGGGGGTACGAGCAGTACTTC. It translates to CASSQDGGYEQYF.

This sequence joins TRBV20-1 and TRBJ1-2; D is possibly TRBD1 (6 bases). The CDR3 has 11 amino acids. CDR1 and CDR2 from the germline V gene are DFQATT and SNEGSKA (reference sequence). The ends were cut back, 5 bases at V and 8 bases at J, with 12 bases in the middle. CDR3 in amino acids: CSADRLGGYTF. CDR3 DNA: TGCAGTGCTGACAGGTTGGGCGGCTACACCTTC.

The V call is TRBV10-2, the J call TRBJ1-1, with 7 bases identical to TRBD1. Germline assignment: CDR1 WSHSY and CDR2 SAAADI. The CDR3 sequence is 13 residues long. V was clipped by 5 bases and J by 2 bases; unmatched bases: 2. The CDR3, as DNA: TGCGCCAGCAGTCCAGGGGGAAACACTGAAGCTTTCTTT. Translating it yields CASSPGGNTEAFF.

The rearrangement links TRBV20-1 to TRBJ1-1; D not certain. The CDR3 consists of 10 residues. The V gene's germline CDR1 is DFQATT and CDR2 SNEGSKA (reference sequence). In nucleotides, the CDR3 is TGCAGCCCCGGCGGCACTGAAGCTTTCTTT. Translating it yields CSPGGTEAFF.

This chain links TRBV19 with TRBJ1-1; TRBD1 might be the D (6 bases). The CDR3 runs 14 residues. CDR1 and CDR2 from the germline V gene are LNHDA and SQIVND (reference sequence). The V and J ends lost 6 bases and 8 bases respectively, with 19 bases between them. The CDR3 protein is CASSYTGSSGEAFF. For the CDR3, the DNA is TGTGCCAGTAGCTATACAGGGTCCTCGGGGGAAGCTTTCTTT. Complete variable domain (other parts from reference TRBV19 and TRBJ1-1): DGGITQSPKYLFRKEGQNVTLSCEQNLNHDAMYWYRQDPGQGLRLIYYSQIVNDFQKGDIAEGYSVSREKKESFPLTVTSAQKNPTAFYLCASSYTGSSGEAFFGQGTRLTVV.

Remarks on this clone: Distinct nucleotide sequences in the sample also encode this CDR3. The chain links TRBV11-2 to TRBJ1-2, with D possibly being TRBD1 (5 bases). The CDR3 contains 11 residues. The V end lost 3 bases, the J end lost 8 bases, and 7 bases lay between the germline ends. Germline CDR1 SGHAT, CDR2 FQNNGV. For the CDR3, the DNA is TGTGCCAGCAGCTTCCGGGGGGGCTACACCTTC. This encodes CASSFRGGYTF.

This chain's CDR3 is CASRNLGQGADTGELFF. For the CDR3, the DNA is TGCGCCAGCAGAAATTTGGGACAGGGGGCAGACACCGGGGAGCTGTTTTTT. The chain carries TRBV5-1 and TRBJ2-2; 12 nucleotides agree with TRBD1. The CDR3 has 17 residues. Per germline, CDR1 SGHRS and CDR2 YFSETQ. J lost 3 bases, V lost 5 bases, and 8 bases had no gene match.

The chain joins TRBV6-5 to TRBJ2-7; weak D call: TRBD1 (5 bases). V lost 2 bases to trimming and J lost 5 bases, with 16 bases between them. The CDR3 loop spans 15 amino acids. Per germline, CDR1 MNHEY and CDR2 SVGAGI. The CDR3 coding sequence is TGTGCCAGCAGTTACGTGGTGGAAGGGGTCCACGAGCAGTACTTC. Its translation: CASSYVVEGVHEQYF.

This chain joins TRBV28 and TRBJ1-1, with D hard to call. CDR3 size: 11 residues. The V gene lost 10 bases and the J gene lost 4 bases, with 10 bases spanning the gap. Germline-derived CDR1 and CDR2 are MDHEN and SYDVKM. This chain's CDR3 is CATHRGTEAFF. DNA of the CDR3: TGTGCCACTCACCGGGGCACTGAAGCTTTCTTT. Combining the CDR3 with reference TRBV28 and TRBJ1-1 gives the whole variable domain DVKVTQSSRYLVKRTGEKVFLECVQDMDHENMFWYRQDPGLGLRLIYFSYDVKMKEKGDIPEGYSVSREKKERFSLILESASTNQTSMYLCATHRGTEAFFGQGTRLTVV.